What follows are 3 T cell receptor beta chains derived from one specimen sequenced in a study of blood T cell repertoires in COVID-19. Clones were sequenced by immunoSEQ multiplex PCR, and TCRdb holds only the in-frame ones, with some missing. The table includes 150,000 to 200,000 clones, over 75% detected once. The sequencing sample was made of peripheral blood. The receptors originated from a man in his fifties or sixties with active or convalescent COVID-19.

The CDR3: CASSNGEWTGVPEAFF. The CDR3 DNA sequence: TGTGCCAGCAGCAATGGGGAGTGGACAGGGGTACCTGAAGCTTTCTTT. The rearrangement uses TRBV21-1 and TRBJ1-1; whether TRBD1, the table's D call, matches the DNA was not checked. TRBV21-1 is a documented pseudogene. The CDR3 consists of 16 residues.

This chain joins TRBV14 and TRBJ1-1, with D unresolved. The CDR3 loop spans 15 amino acids. The V gene lost 4 bases and the J gene lost 0 bases, with 12 bases spanning the gap. Germline CDR1 is SGHDN and CDR2 is FVKESK. CDR3 region: CASSPRTELNTEAFF. Written as DNA, the CDR3 is TGTGCCAGCAGCCCGCGAACAGAATTGAACACTGAAGCTTTCTTT.

The chain is built from TRBV10-3 and TRBJ2-3; tentatively, D is TRBD1 (6 bases). The CDR3 spans 16 residues. CDR1 and CDR2 from the germline V gene are ENHRY and SYGVKD. V lost 2 bases and J lost 3, with 15 bases in between. In nucleotides, the CDR3 is TGTGCCATCAGTGAGGACACAGGGTTTAGGACAGATACGCAGTATTTT. Protein sequence: CAISEDTGFRTDTQYF.